This TCR beta chain was profiled in a study of T cell responses to AZD1222 COVID-19 vaccine (TCRdb year 2021). With respect to the entire study: A total of about 250 trial participants underwent TCR sequencing, of whom some 200 had received two doses of AZD1222 and around 26 had received two doses of the MenACWY control vaccine. Enrollment into the trials was organized by age into subgroups of 18-55, 56-69 and 70-plus years, and those subgroups contained roughly 160, 29 and 62 TCR-sequenced participants, respectively. Results and caveats for the whole study, not just this receptor: The 56-69-year group was small, and its depth increase did not reach significance, likely because of low power. Participants were mostly white British, with more females than males. The authors suggested clonal diversity may have been underestimated. Only five or six AZD1222 recipients were SARS-CoV-2 seropositive at baseline, limiting conclusions about previously exposed vaccinees. Vaccine-associated CD4 TCRs spanned the whole spike protein, with dominant responses in regions 160-218 and 743-854. No day 14 peak-response samples were available, so repertoires were characterized only after the peak T cell response. After two AZD1222 doses, both the breadth and the depth of spike-specific TCRs were significantly higher than at day 0 and than in MenACWY recipients. Reportedly, almost half of the unique spike-specific TCRs recognized epitopes lying outside the regions that are mutated in the B.1.351 and B.1.1.7 variants.

With regard to this clone: It has no known antigen specificity. No clone much larger than this one lies a single base away; base qualities are absent.

The intended sense of this specimen's time point label: about 28 days (+/-7) after the second vaccine dose. AZD1222 recipients whose second dose came at about 4 weeks and those whose second dose came at about 12 weeks were combined into one group, since spike-specific TCR depth and breadth did not differ between the two schedules. Vaccinee samples were obtained from the UK trials COV001 and COV002, which included a single-blind randomized controlled phase 2/3 trial of AZD1222 (ChAdOx1 nCoV-19) in healthy adults. Trial participant PBMC samples were collected at day 0 and day 28 after the second dose for TCRbeta chain sequencing. The CDR3 regions of human TCRbeta chains were subjected to immunosequencing. The paper's data handling went like this. Repertoire TCRs were checked for matches against a reference library of SARS-CoV-2-specific TCRs that had been generated using the MIRA antigen-specificity platform. Breadth was defined as the fraction of unique TCRs that were SARS-CoV-2-associated, and depth was defined as the fraction of total T cells that were SARS-CoV-2-associated. Each spike-specific TCR was assigned to its reactive spike region and to a CD4 or CD8 class using the MIRA data. Log10-transformed breadth and depth values were compared by one-way ANOVA with Sidak's multiple comparisons tests. As stored in TCRdb, this immuneACCESS dataset retains in-frame rearrangements with V and J assigned. A fraction of the clones does not appear; measured against another copy, unresolved V genes explain less than half of the discrepancy, and the remainder lacks a known reason. V, J and clone size are taken as reported in that table, and D and trimming were inferred from the DNA itself. The sample profile shows 85,000 to 120,000 clones; 90% of them were found once. Together, the top ten hold 6.5% to 10% of the sample.

This sample comprised peripheral blood, obtained 28 days after the second AZD1222 dose. The TCR comes from an adult who received the AZD1222 COVID-19 vaccine.

The CDR3: CASSDGNSPLHF. The DNA reads as follows: TGTGCCAGCTCCGACGGAAATTCACCCCTCCACTTT. The receptor chain draws on TRBV19 and TRBJ1-6, with the D segment identity uncertain. Between the V and J ends, shortened by 9 bases and 7 bases respectively, the junction contains 10 bases. The CDR3 covers 12 residues, taking in both the cysteine and the phenylalanine. Only the CDR3 DNA is retained, 36 bases long and in frame from the first base. According to the germline V gene (reference sequence), CDR1 reads LNHDA and CDR2 reads SQIVND.